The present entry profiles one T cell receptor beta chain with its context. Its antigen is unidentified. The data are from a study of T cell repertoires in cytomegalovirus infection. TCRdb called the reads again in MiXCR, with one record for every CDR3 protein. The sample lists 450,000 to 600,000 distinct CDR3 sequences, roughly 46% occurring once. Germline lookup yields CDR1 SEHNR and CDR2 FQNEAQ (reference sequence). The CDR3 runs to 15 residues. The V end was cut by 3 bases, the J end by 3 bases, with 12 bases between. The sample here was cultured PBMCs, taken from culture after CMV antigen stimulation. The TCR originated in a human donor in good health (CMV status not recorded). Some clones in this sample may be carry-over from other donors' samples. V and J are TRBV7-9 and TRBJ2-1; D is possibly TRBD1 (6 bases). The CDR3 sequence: CASSFGTLDYNEQFF. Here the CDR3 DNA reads TGTGCCAGCAGCTTCGGGACACTGGACTACAATGAGCAGTTCTTC.